Following are 3 T cell receptor beta chains from one sample sequenced in a study of blood T cell repertoires in COVID-19. Produced via immunoSEQ multiplex PCR; TCRdb's table is partial and in-frame only. The table records 25,000 to 30,000 clones, less than 85% of them present only once. Sequenced material: peripheral blood. These receptors all come from a man of 80 years or more with active or convalescent COVID-19.

The rearrangement uses TRBV5-5 and TRBJ1-2; 8 bases agree with TRBD1. CDR3 length: 15 amino acids. Germline values: CDR1 SGHKS, CDR2 YYEKEE (reference sequence). Germline trimming cut 3 bases from V and 6 bases from J; bases unmatched to any gene: 10. The CDR3 loop reads CASSSTGQGGHGYTF. The CDR3 DNA reads as TGTGCCAGCAGCTCGACAGGACAGGGTGGTCATGGCTACACCTTC.

In this sample, this clone turned up once. The rearrangement joins TRBV6-5 to TRBJ2-7; a possible D gene is TRBD1 (6 bases). The V gene lost 7 bases and the J gene lost 2 bases, with 15 bases spanning the gap. Germline loops: CDR1 MNHEY, CDR2 SVGAGI. This CDR3 has 14 amino acids. CDR3 loop: CASIRTDSAYEQYF. The DNA for the CDR3 is TGTGCCAGCATCAGAACGGACAGTGCCTACGAGCAGTACTTC.

The chain recombines TRBV3-1 (or the pseudogene TRBV3-2) with TRBJ1-1, with D maybe TRBD1 (6 bases). Germline V gene lookup returns CDR1 LGHDT and CDR2 YNNKEL (reference sequence). V lost 0 bases to trimming and J lost 2 bases, with 13 bases between them. The CDR3 sequence is 16 residues long. CDR3 loop: CASSQEGKTGNTEAFF. The CDR3 nucleotides are TGTGCCAGCAGCCAAGAGGGGAAGACAGGAAACACTGAAGCTTTCTTT.